The 24 T cell receptor beta chains below come from one sample, sequenced in a study of T cells in Graves' hyperthyroidism and ophthalmopathy. Amplified TCR beta CDR3 regions derived from RNA transcripts. Carried out on the TCR CDR3, a first-round RT-PCR used the HTBI primer set. TCRdb reanalysed the multiplex PCR reads using MiXCR and keeps one entry per CDR3 protein. In the table there are about 580,000 distinct CDR3 sequences, approximately 13% of which are singletons. Input material: blood. Receptors originate from a woman aged 25 to 39 with Graves' hyperthyroidism that later progressed to Graves' ophthalmopathy.

Many counts were recorded for this clonotype. J is TRBJ2-4 and V is TRBV7-2; D possibly corresponds to TRBD1 (5 bases). Germline loops: CDR1 SGHTA, CDR2 FQGNSA. V lost 10 bases to trimming and J lost 3 bases, with 13 bases between them. CDR3 length equals 13 residues. This CDR3 reads CATSGQGKNIQYF. CDR3 bases: TGTGCCACATCCGGCCAGGGCAAAAACATTCAGTACTTC.

The sample holds many counts of this clonotype. The chain uses TRBV24-1 and TRBJ2-5; D possibly corresponds to TRBD2 (6 bases). This CDR3 has 16 amino acids. Germline CDR1 and CDR2: KGHDR and SFDVKD. Deletions cut 3 bases from V and 3 bases from J, with 16 bases between. CDR3 amino acids: CATSDPSGTEKETQYF. DNA of the CDR3: TGTGCCACCAGTGATCCATCGGGGACTGAAAAAGAGACCCAGTACTTC.

This clonotype was seen a handful of times. V is TRBV20-1 and J is TRBJ1-4; tentatively, D is TRBD1 (5 bases). The germline V and J ends were trimmed by 0 bases and 4 bases, with 15 bases remaining between them. CDR3 length: 16 amino acids. Germline-derived CDR1 and CDR2 are DFQATT and SNEGSKA (reference sequence). The CDR3 nucleotides read TGCAGTGCTAGAGATAAAGGGGCAGGGTTTAATGAAAAACTGTTTTTT. Protein product: CSARDKGAGFNEKLFF.

Many counts were recorded for this clonotype. V and J are TRBV3-1 and TRBJ1-6; a possible D gene is TRBD1 (6 bases). The CDR3 consists of 12 residues. The germline V and J ends were trimmed by 3 bases and 18 bases, with 15 bases remaining between them. Per germline, CDR1 LGHDT and CDR2 YNNKEL (reference sequence). The CDR3 DNA follows: TGTGCCAGCAGCCACTGGGACACCCACCCCCACTTT. Its protein is CASSHWDTHPHF.

This chain uses TRBV5-1 with TRBJ1-6; D is possibly TRBD1 (5 bases). The V end lost 3 bases, the J end lost 9 bases, and 16 bases lay between the germline ends. The CDR3 spans 15 residues. Germline CDR1 SGHRS, CDR2 YFSETQ. The CDR3 DNA reads TGCGCCAGCAGCTCCTCTCTCATGGGGGGTTCACCCCTCCACTTT. Translation gives CASSSSLMGGSPLHF.

This clonotype was seen a few times. This chain joins TRBV4-1 and TRBJ1-2; D remains ambiguous. The V end was cut by 7 bases, the J end by 2 bases, with 14 bases between. This CDR3 comprises 14 residues. Looked up from germline, CDR1 is MGHRA and CDR2 is YSYEKL. CDR3 bases: TGCGCCAGCAAAGCCAGAGTAACAAACTATGGCTACACCTTC. This codes for CASKARVTNYGYTF.

The rearrangement uses TRBV20-1 and TRBJ2-2; 12 nucleotides align to TRBD2. Per the germline V gene, CDR1 is DFQATT and CDR2 is SNEGSKA (reference sequence). V trimming: 0 bases; J trimming: 4 bases; junction bases outside the gene matches: 3. There are 16 residues in the CDR3. The chain's CDR3 is CSARDLAGGGTGELFF. CDR3 DNA sequence: TGCAGTGCTAGAGATCTAGCGGGAGGGGGCACCGGGGAGCTGTTTTTT.

This clonotype was observed many times. V usage is TRBV5-1 and J usage is TRBJ2-4, with D unresolved. CDR3 size: 14 residues. V was shortened by 3 bases and J by 1 base, with 8 bases between the two germline ends. Germline-derived CDR1 and CDR2 are SGHRS and YFSETQ. This CDR3 reads CASSSLKAKNIQYF. Written as DNA, the CDR3 is TGCGCCAGCAGCTCCCTTAAGGCCAAAAACATTCAGTACTTC.

This sequence joins TRBV6-5 and TRBJ2-2; D might be TRBD2 (6 bases). CDR3 length: 15 residues. CDR1 and CDR2 from the germline V gene are MNHEY and SVGAGI. Trimming cost V 0 bases and J 3 bases, with 8 bases left between them. The CDR3 here is CASSYSEGYTGELFF. The CDR3 nucleotides are TGTGCCAGCAGTTACTCGGAGGGGTACACCGGGGAGCTGTTTTTT.

This clonotype was detected many times. The rearrangement uses TRBV7-9 and TRBJ2-1, with D perhaps assigned TRBD1 or TRBD2 (5 bases each). Trimming cost V 5 bases and J 3 bases, with 11 bases left between them. CDR1 and CDR2 from the germline V gene are SEHNR and FQNEAQ (reference sequence). The CDR3 spans 14 residues. The CDR3 nucleotides are TGTGCCAGCAGCCGGGACGGCTACTACAATGAGCAGTTCTTC. Its translation: CASSRDGYYNEQFF.

The genes are TRBV6-1 and TRBJ2-7; D possibly matches TRBD1 or TRBD2 (5 bases each). This CDR3 contains 17 residues. V dropped 8 bases and J dropped 3 bases, with 26 bases sitting between them. In germline, CDR1 is MNHNS, CDR2 SASEGT. CDR3 coding DNA: TGTGCCAGCTCAAAACCCGTCGGGGACCCGCCCGACTACGAGCAGTACTTC. Protein product: CASSKPVGDPPDYEQYF.

This clonotype was seen at least ten times. This chain joins TRBV5-1 and TRBJ2-1, with D unclear. The germline V gene encodes CDR1 SGHRS and CDR2 YFSETQ. The V end lost 4 bases, the J end lost 2 bases, and 13 bases lay between the germline ends. The CDR3 runs to 15 residues. This CDR3 is CASSRGTGAYNEQFF. The CDR3 DNA is TGCGCCAGCAGCCGTGGTACGGGCGCCTACAATGAGCAGTTCTTC.

The J gene is TRBJ1-1, the V gene TRBV5-4; TRBD1 might be the D (5 bases). Germline CDR1 and CDR2: SGHNT and YYREEE (reference sequence). The CDR3 is 12 residues long. Trimming shortened V by 6 bases and J by 5 bases, and 11 bases separated the two germline ends. The CDR3 here is CASTAGDTEAFF. CDR3 nucleotides: TGTGCCAGCACCGCGGGGGATACTGAAGCTTTCTTT.

The chain uses TRBV20-1 and TRBJ2-3; 8 bases match TRBD2. V dropped 6 bases and J dropped 6; count of bases not matched to a gene: 20. This CDR3 region has 17 residues. Per germline, CDR1 DFQATT and CDR2 SNEGSKA (reference sequence). Here the CDR3 reads CSAKRECRRLSGDTQYF. In nucleotides, the CDR3 is TGCAGTGCAAAGCGGGAGTGCCGTCGTCTAAGTGGGGATACGCAGTATTTT.

J is TRBJ2-1 and V is TRBV19; D not certain. The ends were cut back, 1 base at V and 6 bases at J, with 4 bases in the middle. The V gene's germline CDR1 is LNHDA and CDR2 SQIVND (reference sequence). The CDR3 sequence is 12 residues long. In nucleotides, the CDR3 is TGTGCCAGTAGTATAGGCAGCAATGAGCAGTTCTTC. The encoded protein is CASSIGSNEQFF.

This clonotype appeared many times. The J gene is TRBJ1-3, the V gene TRBV7-8, with 8 bases that match TRBD1. Germline V gene data show CDR1 as SGHVS and CDR2 as FQNEAQ. This CDR3 spans 16 amino acids. V shed 5 bases and J 0 bases; nucleotides not matched to a gene: 6. The CDR3 is CASSQGQDLSGNTIYF. The CDR3 coding sequence is TGTGCCAGCAGCCAGGGACAGGACCTCTCTGGAAACACCATATATTTT. Complete variable domain (other parts from reference TRBV7-8 and TRBJ1-3): GAGVSQSPRYKVAKRGQDVALRCDPISGHVSLFWYQQALGQGPEFLTYFQNEAQLDKSGLPSDRFFAERPEGSVSTLKIQRTQQEDSAVYLCASSQGQDLSGNTIYFGEGSWLTVV.

In its sample, this clonotype was seen many times. The chain couples TRBV9 to TRBJ2-1, with TRBD1 matching 8 bases. The germline CDR1 and CDR2 sequences are SGDLS and YYNGEE. The CDR3 contains 16 residues. With V trimmed by 3 bases and J by 3 bases, 8 bases remained unmatched. The CDR3 reads CASSGNRGRGYNEQFF. DNA of the CDR3: TGTGCCAGCAGCGGGAACAGGGGGAGAGGCTACAATGAGCAGTTCTTC.

V and J are TRBV9 and TRBJ2-5, with 7 bases matching TRBD1. The CDR3 is 13 residues long. Germline-derived CDR1 and CDR2 are SGDLS and YYNGEE. The V and J ends lost 6 bases and 1 base, in that order; junction bases with no gene match: 3. DNA for the CDR3: TGTGCCAGCACCCCAGGGGGCCAAGAGACCCAGTACTTC. The encoded protein is CASTPGGQETQYF. The whole variable domain, filled in from reference TRBV9 and TRBJ2-5, reads DSGVTQTPKHLITATGQRVTLRCSPRSGDLSVYWYQQSLDQGLQFLIQYYNGEERAKGNILERFSAQQFPDLHSELNLSSLELGDSALYFCASTPGGQETQYFGPGTRLLVL.

This clonotype was observed a handful of times. Since a much larger clone is just one base distant, this may be a read error. V gene TRBV7-2 combines with J gene TRBJ2-3; D perhaps matches TRBD1 (9 bases). Per germline, CDR1 SGHTA and CDR2 FQGNSA. The CDR3 spans 17 residues. The CDR3: CASSLSGGQGYSDTQCF. DNA for the CDR3: TGTGCCAGCAGCTTAAGCGGGGGACAGGGATATTCAGATACGCAGTGTTTT.

The table lists this clonotype with a few counts. The J gene is TRBJ2-4, the V gene TRBV3-1; D uncertain. The CDR3 length is 15 residues. From germline, CDR1 is LGHDT and CDR2 YNNKEL (reference sequence). With 0 bases removed from V and 2 bases from J, the gap between germline ends came to 8 bases. In DNA, the CDR3 is TGTGCCAGCAGCCAAGATTGGTCTCCCAAAAACATTCAGTACTTC. Amino acids: CASSQDWSPKNIQYF. The whole variable domain, remainder taken from reference TRBV3-1 and TRBJ2-4, is DTAVSQTPKYLVTQMGNDKSIKCEQNLGHDTMYWYKQDSKKFLKIMFSYNNKELIINETVPNRFSPKSPDKAHLNLHINSLELGDSAVYFCASSQDWSPKNIQYFGAGTRLSVL.

This clonotype has at least ten counts. This chain connects TRBV29-1 to TRBJ1-3, with TRBD1 matching 9 bases. V lost 0 bases and J lost 3; bases outside the gene matches: 6. The CDR3 sequence is 16 residues long. Germline values: CDR1 SQVTM, CDR2 ANQGSEA. The CDR3 loop is CSVEDNWTGDGNTIYF. CDR3 DNA sequence: TGCAGCGTTGAAGATAATTGGACAGGGGATGGAAACACCATATATTTT.

This clonotype came up many times. The chain carries TRBV2 and TRBJ2-5; D perhaps matches TRBD1 (6 bases). Trimming took off 3 bases at V and 2 bases at J, with 16 bases between the two ends. The CDR3 totals 16 residues. The germline V gene has CDR1 SNHLY and CDR2 FYNNEI. CDR3 protein: CASSDRQADRQETQYF. As DNA, the CDR3 is TGTGCCAGCAGTGATCGGCAGGCGGACAGACAAGAGACCCAGTACTTC.

This clonotype was recorded many times. This sequence joins TRBV3-1 and TRBJ2-1; D gene unclear. The germline V and J ends were trimmed by 4 bases and 12 bases, with 13 bases remaining between them. This CDR3 is 12 amino acids long. Germline V gene sequence: CDR1 LGHDT, CDR2 YNNKEL (reference sequence). Here the CDR3 reads CASSPVGRGQFF. DNA for the CDR3: TGTGCCAGCAGCCCCGTAGGACGCGGGCAGTTCTTC.

The gene calls are TRBV5-1 and TRBJ1-1; no clear D gene. Germline CDR1 SGHRS, CDR2 YFSETQ. This CDR3 spans 15 amino acids. V shed 1 base and J shed 0 bases, with 10 bases lying between them. This CDR3 is CASSLSGSLNTEAFF. The CDR3, as DNA: TGCGCCAGCAGCTTGTCTGGAAGCTTGAACACTGAAGCTTTCTTT.